This T cell receptor beta chain was identified during a study of blood T cell repertoires in COVID-19. Study details: Italy, Spain and the United States were the sources of the convalescent and acute COVID-19 samples. T cells, B-cell-depleted T cells, or PBMCs provided the cDNA or gDNA that served as material.

The protocol was immunoSEQ multiplex PCR, while the TCRdb copy is restricted to in-frame clones and leaves out a portion. The top ten clones hold around 20% of a sample with about 93,000 clones, approximately 86% of them seen once. Germline V lookup: CDR1 SGDLS, CDR2 YYNGEE. The V and J ends lost 3 bases and 10 bases, in that order; junction bases with no gene match: 15. The CDR3 has 17 residues. Sequencing input: peripheral blood. This receptor was taken from a woman over 75 with acute or convalescent COVID-19. The chain combines TRBV9 with TRBJ2-1; 11 nucleotides match TRBD1. CDR3 coding DNA: TGTGCCAGCAGCGGCCCCCGGGGGACAGGGGGGATGGGGGAGCAGTTCTTC. Its protein product is CASSGPRGTGGMGEQFF.